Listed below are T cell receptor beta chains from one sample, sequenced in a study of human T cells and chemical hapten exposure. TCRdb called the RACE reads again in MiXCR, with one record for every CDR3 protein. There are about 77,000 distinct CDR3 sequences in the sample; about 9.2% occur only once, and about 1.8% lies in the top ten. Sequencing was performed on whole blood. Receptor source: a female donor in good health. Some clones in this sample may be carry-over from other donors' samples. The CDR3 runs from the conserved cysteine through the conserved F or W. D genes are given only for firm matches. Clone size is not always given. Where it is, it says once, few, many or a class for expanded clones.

CDR3 DNA: TGTGCCAGCAGTTTTTTGGGGAATGAAAAACTGTTTTTT; CDR3 protein: CASSFLGNEKLFF; V gene: TRBV27; clone size: .; D gene: .; J gene: TRBJ1-4
CDR3 DNA: TGTGCCAGCAGCTTGAGCCGGGACACCTATTCACCCCTCCACTTT; CDR3 protein: CASSLSRDTYSPLHF; V gene: TRBV7-9; clone size: many; D gene: .; J gene: TRBJ1-6
CDR3 DNA: TGTGCCAGCAGCTGGGACCAGAAGACCCAGTACTTC; CDR3 protein: CASSWDQKTQYF; V gene: TRBV13; clone size: .; D gene: .; J gene: TRBJ2-5
CDR3 DNA: TGTGCCAGCAGAACCAGCAGGACAGGGGGTTTTAATAATTCACCCCTCCACTTT; CDR3 protein: CASRTSRTGGFNNSPLHF; V gene: TRBV7-2; clone size: many; D gene: TRBD1; J gene: TRBJ1-6
CDR3 DNA: TGCAGTGCGGCGAGGGATGACCTCACAGATACGCAGTATTTT; CDR3 protein: CSAARDDLTDTQYF; V gene: TRBV20-1; clone size: many; D gene: .; J gene: TRBJ2-3
CDR3 DNA: TGCAGTGCTAGTCCGGGCCTCCAAGAGACCCAGTACTTC; CDR3 protein: CSASPGLQETQYF; V gene: TRBV20-1; clone size: .; D gene: .; J gene: TRBJ2-5
CDR3 DNA: TGTGCCAGCAGCCCGAACGCGGGGGGCCAAGAGACCCAGTACTTC; CDR3 protein: CASSPNAGGQETQYF; V gene: TRBV3-1; clone size: many; D gene: TRBD2; J gene: TRBJ2-5
CDR3 DNA: TGTGCCACCCACGAGTCGGGCAGGGGAAGCAGCAATCAGCCCCAGCATTTT; CDR3 protein: CATHESGRGSSNQPQHF; V gene: TRBV15; clone size: few; D gene: .; J gene: TRBJ1-5
CDR3 DNA: TGCAGTGCTAGATACAGGGTTAATCAGCCCCAGCATTTT; CDR3 protein: CSARYRVNQPQHF; V gene: TRBV20-1; clone size: .; D gene: .; J gene: TRBJ1-5
CDR3 DNA: TGTGCCACCCAGGGGGTAGGAAATGAGCAGTTCTTC; CDR3 protein: CATQGVGNEQFF; V gene: TRBV5-6; clone size: few; D gene: TRBD1; J gene: TRBJ2-1
CDR3 DNA: TGTGCCAGCAGTCAGACGCGACGTTACGAGCAGTACTTC; CDR3 protein: CASSQTRRYEQYF; V gene: TRBV6-2/TRBV6-3; clone size: many; D gene: .; J gene: TRBJ2-7
CDR3 DNA: TGCAGCGTGGGACCCGGGGGCAATCAGCCCCAGCATTTT; CDR3 protein: CSVGPGGNQPQHF; V gene: TRBV29-1; clone size: few; D gene: .; J gene: TRBJ1-5
CDR3 DNA: TGCAGTGGAAAGAAGGGCTATAATTCACCCCTCCACTTT; CDR3 protein: CSGKKGYNSPLHF; V gene: TRBV20-1; clone size: .; D gene: .; J gene: TRBJ1-6
CDR3 DNA: TGCGCCAGCAGCTTGGACCAGCTGGACGAGCAGTTCTTC; CDR3 protein: CASSLDQLDEQFF; V gene: TRBV5-1; clone size: few; D gene: .; J gene: TRBJ2-1